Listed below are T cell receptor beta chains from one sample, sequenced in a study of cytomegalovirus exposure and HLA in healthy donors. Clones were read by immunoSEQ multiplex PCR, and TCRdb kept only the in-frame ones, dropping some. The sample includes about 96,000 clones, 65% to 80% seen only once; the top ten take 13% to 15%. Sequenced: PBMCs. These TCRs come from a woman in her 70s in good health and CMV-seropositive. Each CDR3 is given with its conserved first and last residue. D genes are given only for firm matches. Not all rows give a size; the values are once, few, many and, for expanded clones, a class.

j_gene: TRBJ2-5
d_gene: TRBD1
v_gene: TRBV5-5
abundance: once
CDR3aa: CASSFRLGGQGSETQYF
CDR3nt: TGTGCCAGCAGCTTCCGATTGGGGGGACAGGGATCGGAGACCCAGTACTTC

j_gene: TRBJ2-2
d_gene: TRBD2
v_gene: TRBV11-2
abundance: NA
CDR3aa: CASSPPAGDANTGELFF
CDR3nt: TGTGCCAGCAGCCCACCCGCGGGGGACGCGAACACCGGGGAGCTGTTTTTT

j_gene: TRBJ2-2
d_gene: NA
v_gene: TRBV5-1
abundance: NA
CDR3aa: CASSLRGAGETGELFF
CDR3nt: TGCGCCAGCAGCCTCCGGGGGGCGGGAGAAACCGGGGAGCTGTTTTTT

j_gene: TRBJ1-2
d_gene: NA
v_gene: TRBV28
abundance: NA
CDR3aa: CASSLFSIRLVIGHNYGYTF
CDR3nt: TGTGCCAGCAGTTTATTTTCTATTAGGCTTGTTATTGGACACAATTATGGCTACACCTTC

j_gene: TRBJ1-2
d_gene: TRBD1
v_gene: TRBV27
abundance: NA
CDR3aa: CASSLNRGSGGYTF
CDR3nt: TGTGCCAGCAGTTTAAACAGGGGGTCCGGTGGCTACACCTTC

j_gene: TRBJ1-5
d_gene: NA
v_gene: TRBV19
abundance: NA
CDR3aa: CATETSNQPQHF
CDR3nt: TGTGCCACCGAGACAAGCAATCAGCCCCAGCATTTT

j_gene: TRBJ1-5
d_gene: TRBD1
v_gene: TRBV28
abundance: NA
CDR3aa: CASGTGKQPQHF
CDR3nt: TGTGCCAGCGGGACAGGGAAACAGCCCCAGCATTTT

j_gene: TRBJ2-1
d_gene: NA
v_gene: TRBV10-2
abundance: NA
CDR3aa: CASRQGSSEQFF
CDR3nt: TGCGCCAGCAGACAGGGCTCGTCTGAGCAGTTCTTC

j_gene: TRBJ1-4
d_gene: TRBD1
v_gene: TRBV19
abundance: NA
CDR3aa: CASNGQGYEKLFF
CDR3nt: TGTGCCAGTAACGGACAGGGTTATGAAAAACTGTTTTTT

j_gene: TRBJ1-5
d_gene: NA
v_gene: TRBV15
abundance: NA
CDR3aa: CATRAQGGNQPQHF
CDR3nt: TGTGCCACCAGAGCTCAGGGTGGCAATCAGCCCCAGCATTTT

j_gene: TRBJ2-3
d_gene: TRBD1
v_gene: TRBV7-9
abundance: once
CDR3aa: CASSHRQGADTQYF
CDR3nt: TGTGCCAGCAGCCATCGACAGGGGGCAGATACGCAGTATTTT